Following are 5 T cell receptor beta chains from one sample sequenced in a study of cytomegalovirus exposure and HLA in healthy donors. Researchers ran the PCR with 60 Vbeta and 13 Jbeta primers. Method: immunoSEQ multiplex PCR; TCRdb's copy keeps in-frame clones and lacks some. The sample yields tens of thousands of clones, roughly 77% seen once. Sequencing was performed on PBMCs. Source of these receptors: a woman aged 30 to 39 in good health and CMV-seronegative.

This clone was detected only a few times. The chain combines TRBV5-1 with TRBJ2-3; no firm D call. Between the trimmed V and J ends, which lost 0 bases and 4 bases, there was a span of 3 bases. This CDR3 has 12 residues. The germline V gene has CDR1 SGHRS and CDR2 YFSETQ. CDR3 sequence reads: CASSLAADTQYF. The CDR3 region has the DNA TGCGCCAGCAGCTTGGCCGCAGATACGCAGTATTTT. Together with reference TRBV5-1 and TRBJ2-3, the CDR3 gives the full variable domain: KAGVTQTPRYLIKTRGQQVTLSCSPISGHRSVSWYQQTPGQGLQFLFEYFSETQRNKGNFPGRFSGRQFSNSRSEMNVSTLELGDSALYLCASSLAADTQYFGPGTRLTVL.

V usage is TRBV29-1 and J usage is TRBJ2-3; maybe TRBD1 (5 bases). CDR1 and CDR2 (germline): SQVTM, ANQGSEA. CDR3 length equals 15 residues. V gave up 6 bases and J gave up 2 bases, with 18 bases separating them. The chain's CDR3 is CSVNPGIGFTDTQYF. In DNA form, the CDR3 reads TGCAGCGTCAACCCAGGGATAGGATTCACAGATACGCAGTATTTT.

The chain employs TRBV6-1 and TRBJ2-7, with TRBD2 matching over 8 bases. Germline CDR1 MNHNS, CDR2 SASEGT. The V and J ends lost 2 bases and 0 bases, in that order; junction bases with no gene match: 3. The CDR3 extends over 15 amino acids. The CDR3 DNA reads as TGTGCCAGCAGTGAACTGGGGACTAGCTCCTACGAGCAGTACTTC. It encodes CASSELGTSSYEQYF.

In regard to this clone: A read error may account for a junction end that differs from germline. Within the sample, other DNA sequences also encode this same CDR3. V is TRBV4-1 and J is TRBJ2-7; 12 bases are a match to TRBD2. Per the germline V gene, CDR1 is MGHRA and CDR2 is YSYEKL. The CDR3 covers 15 residues. CDR3 nucleotides: TGCGCCAGCAGCCACAGGACTAGCGGGACCAACGAACAGTACTTC. Its protein product is CASSHRTSGTNEQYF.

The chain recombines TRBV27 with TRBJ1-1, with D perhaps TRBD1 (6 bases). The V gene's germline CDR1 is MNHEY and CDR2 SMNVEV (reference sequence). V lost 6 bases and J lost 1, with 18 bases in between. CDR3 size: 16 residues. CDR3 region: CASRRGAGATNTEAFF. The CDR3 nucleotides are TGTGCCAGCAGACGGGGGGCAGGGGCTACGAACACTGAAGCTTTCTTT.